The entry below gives a single T cell receptor (beta chain) sequence along with its context. Its antigen is not known. This sample is part of a study of T cell responses to AZD1222 COVID-19 vaccine. Turning to the study itself: Both about-4-week and about-12-week second-dose recipients were combined.

Data came from immunoSEQ multiplex PCR; TCRdb stores just in-frame clones and leaves some out. The sample lists 95,000 or so clones, approximately 88% occurring once. General study points: Donors in the cohort were predominantly white British and more often female, and clonal diversity was possibly underestimated.

CDR1 and CDR2 (germline): MNHEY, SVGEGT. The CDR3 is made up of 11 amino acids. Trimming shortened V by 5 bases and J by 6 bases, and 4 bases separated the two germline ends. The TCR was taken from an adult in good health. The V gene is TRBV6-2 or TRBV6-3, the J gene TRBJ1-4; D remains ambiguous. The material sequenced was peripheral blood, taken on day 0 of AZD1222 vaccination. The CDR3 sequence is CASSDHEKLFF. DNA of the CDR3: TGTGCCAGCAGTGACCATGAAAAACTGTTTTTT.